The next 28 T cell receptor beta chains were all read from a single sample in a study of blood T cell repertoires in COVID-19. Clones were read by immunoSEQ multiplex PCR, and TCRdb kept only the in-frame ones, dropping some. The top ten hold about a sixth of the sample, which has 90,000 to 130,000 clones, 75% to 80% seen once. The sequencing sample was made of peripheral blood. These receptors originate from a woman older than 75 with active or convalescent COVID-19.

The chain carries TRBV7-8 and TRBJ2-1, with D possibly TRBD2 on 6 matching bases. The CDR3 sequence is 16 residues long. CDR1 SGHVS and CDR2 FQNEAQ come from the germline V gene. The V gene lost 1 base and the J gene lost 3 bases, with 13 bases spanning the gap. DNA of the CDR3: TGTGCCAGCAGCTTAGTCGGTGGACTACTCTACAATGAGCAGTTCTTC. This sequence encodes CASSLVGGLLYNEQFF.

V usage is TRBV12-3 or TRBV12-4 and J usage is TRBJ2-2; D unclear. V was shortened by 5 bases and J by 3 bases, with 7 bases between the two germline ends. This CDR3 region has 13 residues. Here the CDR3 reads CASSRLYTGELFF. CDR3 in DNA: TGTGCCAGCAGTAGACTGTACACCGGGGAGCTGTTTTTT.

The CDR3, as DNA: TGTGCCAGTAGAACCGGGACAGGGGTTCATCAGCCCCAGCATTTT. Translating gives CASRTGTGVHQPQHF. J is TRBJ1-5 and V is TRBV19, with 10 bases fitting TRBD1. Germline trimming cut 6 bases from V and 5 bases from J; bases unmatched to any gene: 7. The CDR3 is 15 amino acids. The V gene's germline CDR1 is LNHDA and CDR2 SQIVND (reference sequence).

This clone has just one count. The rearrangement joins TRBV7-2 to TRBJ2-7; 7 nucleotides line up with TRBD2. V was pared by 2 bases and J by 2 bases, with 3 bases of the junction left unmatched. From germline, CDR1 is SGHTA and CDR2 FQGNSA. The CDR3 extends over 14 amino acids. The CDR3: CASSLSLAAYEQYF. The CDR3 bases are TGTGCCAGCAGCTTATCCCTAGCGGCCTACGAGCAGTACTTC.

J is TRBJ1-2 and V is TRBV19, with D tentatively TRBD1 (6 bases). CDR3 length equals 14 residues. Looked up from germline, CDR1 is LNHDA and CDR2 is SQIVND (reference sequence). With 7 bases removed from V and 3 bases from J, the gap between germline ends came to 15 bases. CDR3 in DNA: TGTGCCAGTACAATCGGGGGGCAGGACTATGGCTACACCTTC. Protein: CASTIGGQDYGYTF.

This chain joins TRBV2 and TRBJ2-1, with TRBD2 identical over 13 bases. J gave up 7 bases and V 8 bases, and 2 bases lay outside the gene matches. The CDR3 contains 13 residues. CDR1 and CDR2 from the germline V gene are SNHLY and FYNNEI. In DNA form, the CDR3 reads TGTGCCAGCTCGGGACTAGCGGGGAATGAGCAGTTCTTC. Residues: CASSGLAGNEQFF.

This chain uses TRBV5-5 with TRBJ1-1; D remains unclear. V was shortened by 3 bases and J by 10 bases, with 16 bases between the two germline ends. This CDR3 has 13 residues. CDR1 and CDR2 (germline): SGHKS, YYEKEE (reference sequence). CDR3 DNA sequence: TGTGCCAGCAGCTACATGGTAGAATCGGGAGCTTTCTTT. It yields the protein CASSYMVESGAFF.

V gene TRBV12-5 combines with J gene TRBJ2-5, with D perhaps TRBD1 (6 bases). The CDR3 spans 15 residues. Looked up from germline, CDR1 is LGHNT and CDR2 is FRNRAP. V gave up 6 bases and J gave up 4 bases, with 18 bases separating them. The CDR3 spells CASGTGTNRGETQYF. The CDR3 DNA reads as TGTGCTAGTGGCACCGGGACAAATCGTGGAGAGACCCAGTACTTC.

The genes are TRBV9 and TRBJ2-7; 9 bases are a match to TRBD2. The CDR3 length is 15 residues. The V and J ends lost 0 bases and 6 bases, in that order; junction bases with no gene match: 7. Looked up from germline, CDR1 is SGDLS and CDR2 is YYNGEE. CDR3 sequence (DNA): TGTGCCAGCAGCGTAGGGGGCGGGAGGGCTAGCGAGCAGTACTTC. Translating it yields CASSVGGGRASEQYF.

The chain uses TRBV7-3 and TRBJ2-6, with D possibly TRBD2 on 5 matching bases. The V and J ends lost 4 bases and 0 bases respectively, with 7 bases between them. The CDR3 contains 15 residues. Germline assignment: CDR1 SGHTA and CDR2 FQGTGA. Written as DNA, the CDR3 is TGTGCCAGCAGCTCGGACTCCTCTGGGGCCAACGTCCTGACTTTC. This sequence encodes CASSSDSSGANVLTF.

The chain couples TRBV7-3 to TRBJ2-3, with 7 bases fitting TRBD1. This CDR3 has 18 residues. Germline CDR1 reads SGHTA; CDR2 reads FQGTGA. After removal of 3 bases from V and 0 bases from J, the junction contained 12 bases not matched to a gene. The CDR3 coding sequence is TGTGCCAGCAGCTTGGCAGGGGGTGTTAGCTGGAGCACAGATACGCAGTATTTT. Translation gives CASSLAGGVSWSTDTQYF.

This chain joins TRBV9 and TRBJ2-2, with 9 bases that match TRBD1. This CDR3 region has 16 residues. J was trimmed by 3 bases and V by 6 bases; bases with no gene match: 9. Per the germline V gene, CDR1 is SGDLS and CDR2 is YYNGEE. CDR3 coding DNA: TGTGCCAGCATAAGGCCGGGACAGGGAGACACCGGGGAGCTGTTTTTT. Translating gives CASIRPGQGDTGELFF.

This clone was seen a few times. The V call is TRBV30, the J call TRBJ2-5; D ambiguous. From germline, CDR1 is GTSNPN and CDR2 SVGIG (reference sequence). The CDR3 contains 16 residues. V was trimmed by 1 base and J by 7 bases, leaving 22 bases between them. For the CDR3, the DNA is TGTGCCTGGAGTGCCTCAATCACCCGGAGTAGTGGGACCCAGTACTTC. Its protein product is CAWSASITRSSGTQYF.

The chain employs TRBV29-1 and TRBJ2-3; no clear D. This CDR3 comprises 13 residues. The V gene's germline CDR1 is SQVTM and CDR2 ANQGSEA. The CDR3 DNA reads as TGCAGTTTCCGAGGTGAACTCACAGATACGCAGTATTTT. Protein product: CSFRGELTDTQYF.

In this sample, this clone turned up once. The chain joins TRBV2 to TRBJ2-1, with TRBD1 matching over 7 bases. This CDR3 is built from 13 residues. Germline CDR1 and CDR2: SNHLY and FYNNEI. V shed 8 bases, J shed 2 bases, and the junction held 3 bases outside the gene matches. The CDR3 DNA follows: TGTGCCAGCCGTCAGGGGGCCTACAATGAGCAGTTCTTC. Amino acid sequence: CASRQGAYNEQFF. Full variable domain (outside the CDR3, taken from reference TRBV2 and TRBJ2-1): EPEVTQTPSHQVTQMGQEVILRCVPISNHLYFYWYRQILGQKVEFLVSFYNNEISEKSEIFDDQFSVERPDGSNFTLKIRSTKLEDSAMYFCASRQGAYNEQFFGPGTRLTVL.

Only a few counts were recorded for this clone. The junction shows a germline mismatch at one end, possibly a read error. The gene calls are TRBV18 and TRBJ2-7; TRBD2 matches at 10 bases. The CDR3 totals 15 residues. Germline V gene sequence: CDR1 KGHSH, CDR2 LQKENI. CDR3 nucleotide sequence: TGTGCCAGCGCACCCCCGGGACTAGCGAGGTACGAGCAGTACTTC. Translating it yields CASAPPGLARYEQYF.

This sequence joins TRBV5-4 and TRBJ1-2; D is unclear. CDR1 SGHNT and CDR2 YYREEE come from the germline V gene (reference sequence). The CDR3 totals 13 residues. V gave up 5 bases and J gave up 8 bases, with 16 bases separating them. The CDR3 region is CASSYDQRFGYTF. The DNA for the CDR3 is TGTGCCAGCAGTTACGACCAGCGATTCGGCTACACCTTC.

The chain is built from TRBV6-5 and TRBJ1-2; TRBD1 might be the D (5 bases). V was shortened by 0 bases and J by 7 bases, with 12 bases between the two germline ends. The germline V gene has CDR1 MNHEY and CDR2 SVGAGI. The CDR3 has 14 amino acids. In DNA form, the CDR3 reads TGTGCCAGCAGTTACTCGTGGACACGTCTTGGCTACACCTTC. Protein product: CASSYSWTRLGYTF.

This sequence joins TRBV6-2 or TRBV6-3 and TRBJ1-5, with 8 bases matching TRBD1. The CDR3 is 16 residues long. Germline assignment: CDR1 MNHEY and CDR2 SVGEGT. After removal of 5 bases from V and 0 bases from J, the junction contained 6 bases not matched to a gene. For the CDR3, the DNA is TGTGCCAGCAGTACTGACAGGGGAAATAGCAATCAGCCCCAGCATTTT. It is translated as CASSTDRGNSNQPQHF.

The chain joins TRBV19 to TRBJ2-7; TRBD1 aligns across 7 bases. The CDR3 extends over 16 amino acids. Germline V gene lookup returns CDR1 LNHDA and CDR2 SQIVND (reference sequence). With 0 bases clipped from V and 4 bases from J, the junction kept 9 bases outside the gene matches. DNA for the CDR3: TGTGCCAGTAGTATAGATTCCGGACAGGATAGGTACGAGCAGTACTTC. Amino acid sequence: CASSIDSGQDRYEQYF.

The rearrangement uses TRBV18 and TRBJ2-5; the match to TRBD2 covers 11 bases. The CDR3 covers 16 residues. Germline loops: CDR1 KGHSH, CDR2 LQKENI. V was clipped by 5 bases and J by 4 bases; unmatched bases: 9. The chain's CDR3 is CASSLAGGPSGETQYF. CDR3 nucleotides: TGTGCCAGCTCATTAGCGGGAGGGCCGAGTGGAGAGACCCAGTACTTC. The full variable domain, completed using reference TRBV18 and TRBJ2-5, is NAGVMQNPRHLVRRRGQEARLRCSPMKGHSHVYWYRQLPEEGLKFMVYLQKENIIDESGMPKERFSAEFPKEGPSILRIQQVVRGDSAAYFCASSLAGGPSGETQYFGPGTRLLVL.

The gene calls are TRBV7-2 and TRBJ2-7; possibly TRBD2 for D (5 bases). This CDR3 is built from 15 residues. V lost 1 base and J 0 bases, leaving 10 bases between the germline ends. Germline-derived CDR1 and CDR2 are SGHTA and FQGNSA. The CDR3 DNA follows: TGTGCCAGCAGCTTAGGCGGGTATACCTCCTACGAGCAGTACTTC. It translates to CASSLGGYTSYEQYF.

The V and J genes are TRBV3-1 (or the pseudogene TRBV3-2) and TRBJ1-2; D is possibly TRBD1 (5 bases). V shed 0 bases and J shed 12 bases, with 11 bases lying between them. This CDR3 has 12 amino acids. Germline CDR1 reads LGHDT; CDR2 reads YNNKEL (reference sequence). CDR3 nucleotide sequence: TGTGCCAGCAGCCAAGATGCCAGGGTGCACACCTTC. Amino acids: CASSQDARVHTF.

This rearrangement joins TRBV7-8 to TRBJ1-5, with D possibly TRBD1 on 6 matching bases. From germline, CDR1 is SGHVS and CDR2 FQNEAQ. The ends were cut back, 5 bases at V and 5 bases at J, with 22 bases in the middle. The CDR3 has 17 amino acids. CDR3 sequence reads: CASSRLAGTLSYQPQHF. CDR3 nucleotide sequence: TGTGCCAGCAGCCGCCTGGCCGGGACATTGTCATATCAGCCCCAGCATTTT.

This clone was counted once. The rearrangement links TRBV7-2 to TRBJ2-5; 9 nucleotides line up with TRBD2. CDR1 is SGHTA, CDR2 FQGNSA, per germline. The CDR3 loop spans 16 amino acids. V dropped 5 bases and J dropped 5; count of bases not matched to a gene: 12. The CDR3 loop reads CASSRSRLAGQETQYF. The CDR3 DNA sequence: TGTGCCAGCAGCCGTTCCCGGCTAGCGGGACAGGAGACCCAGTACTTC.

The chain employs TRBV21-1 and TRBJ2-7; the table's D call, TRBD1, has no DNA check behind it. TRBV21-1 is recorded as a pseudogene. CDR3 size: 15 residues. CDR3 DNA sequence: TGTGCCAGCAGCAAAATGAACAGGGTCGCCTACGAGCAGTACTTC. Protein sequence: CASSKMNRVAYEQYF.

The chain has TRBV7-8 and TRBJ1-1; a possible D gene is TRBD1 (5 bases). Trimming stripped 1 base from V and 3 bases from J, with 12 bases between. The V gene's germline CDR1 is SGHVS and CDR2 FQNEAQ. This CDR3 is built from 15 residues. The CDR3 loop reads CASSLVAGRDTEAFF. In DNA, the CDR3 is TGTGCCAGCAGCTTAGTTGCAGGGAGGGACACTGAAGCTTTCTTT.

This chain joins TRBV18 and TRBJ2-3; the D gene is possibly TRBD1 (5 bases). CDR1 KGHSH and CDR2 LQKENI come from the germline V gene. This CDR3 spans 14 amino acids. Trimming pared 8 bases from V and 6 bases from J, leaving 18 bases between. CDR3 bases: TGTGCCAGCGAGCGTATAGCCCACAGGGATACGCAGTATTTT. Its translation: CASERIAHRDTQYF.